This T cell receptor (beta chain) comes out of a study of early T cells in non-severe SARS-CoV-2 infection. A single record per CDR3 protein comes from TCRdb applying MiXCR to the 5' RACE reads. Seen here are 55,000 to 65,000 distinct CDR3 sequences, about 9.8% observed once, and the top ten hold approximately 15%. The sample holds many counts of this clonotype. Germline CDR1 and CDR2: SGHTA and FQGNSA. Trimming pared 2 bases from V and 4 bases from J, leaving 8 bases between. The CDR3 covers 14 residues. The receptor comes from an adult who was a healthcare worker with PCR-confirmed SARS-CoV-2 infection or an uninfected control (not recorded which). Sequencing used whole blood. The rearrangement uses TRBV7-2 and TRBJ1-4; D not resolved. The CDR3 DNA reads TGTGCCAGCAGCTTATTTCCCTTTAATGAAAAACTGTTTTTT. Translating gives CASSLFPFNEKLFF.